The rows below give T cell receptor beta chains drawn from one sample of a study of early T cells in non-severe SARS-CoV-2 infection. Each CDR3 protein gets one entry after TCRdb re-called the 5' RACE reads with MiXCR. The profile covers 70,000 or so distinct CDR3 sequences, with roughly a tenth appearing a single time and 6% to 8% taken by the ten largest. Sequencing was performed on whole blood, taken at baseline. These receptors all stem from an adult who was a healthcare worker with PCR-confirmed SARS-CoV-2 infection or an uninfected control (not recorded which). CDR3s include the opening cysteine and the closing phenylalanine or tryptophan. D genes are given only for firm matches.

j_call | d_call | v_call | cdr3_aa
TRBJ2-2 | TRBD2 | TRBV11-3 | CASSPRLATGELFF
TRBJ1-2 | NA | TRBV5-6 | CASLSEGYGYTF
TRBJ1-1 | NA | TRBV20-1 | CSARLQNTEAFF
TRBJ1-1 | NA | TRBV20-1 | CSANQGSVNTEAFF
TRBJ2-5 | NA | TRBV12-3/TRBV12-4 | CASSGNQETQYF
TRBJ2-3 | TRBD2 | TRBV27 | CASNPAGLASDTQYF
TRBJ1-1 | NA | TRBV14 | CASSQVGGRTEAFF
TRBJ2-2 | NA | TRBV11-2 | CASSLDRFTGELFF
TRBJ1-2 | NA | TRBV6-2/TRBV6-3 | CASRPPARGYGYTF
TRBJ1-1 | NA | TRBV7-8 | CASRLWGENTEAFF
TRBJ2-5 | NA | TRBV7-2 | CASSEPPGQETQYF
TRBJ1-4 | NA | TRBV29-1 | CSVEGLLDEKLFF
TRBJ2-7 | TRBD2 | TRBV20-1 | CSARDRLAGDKREQYF
TRBJ1-1 | NA | TRBV6-1 | CASSEQRGTEAFF
TRBJ1-2 | NA | TRBV7-8 | CASAGSPYGYTF
TRBJ2-1 | TRBD2 | TRBV7-2 | CASSFLSGGYNEQFF
TRBJ1-1 | NA | TRBV7-9 | CASLNTTGNTEAFF
TRBJ2-3 | NA | TRBV30 | CAWSVAGLVFYRRTDTQYF
TRBJ1-1 | NA | TRBV29-1 | CSVGSGVDTEAFF
TRBJ2-1 | NA | TRBV7-9 | CASSLAQFNEQFF
TRBJ1-6 | NA | TRBV12-3/TRBV12-4 | CASSPEGWSPLHF
TRBJ1-5 | NA | TRBV20-1 | CSARRGGNQPQHF
TRBJ2-1 | TRBD2 | TRBV28 | CASSTLAGGPNEQFF
TRBJ2-7 | TRBD2 | TRBV7-9 | CASSLVMGTSGTSSYEQYF
TRBJ2-1 | NA | TRBV19 | CASSWAILNDYNEQFF
TRBJ2-7 | NA | TRBV27 | CASSSGTGRGGYEQYF
TRBJ2-5 | NA | TRBV7-9 | CASSLPIAETQYF
TRBJ1-2 | NA | TRBV5-1 | CASSLDSSAYGYTF
TRBJ1-2 | NA | TRBV20-1 | CSARQGNNYGYTF